This is a list of T cell receptor beta chains from one sample in a study of T cell responses to AZD1222 COVID-19 vaccine. The repertoire was sequenced with immunoSEQ multiplex PCR; TCRdb's copy has only in-frame clones and lacks some. The sample carries roughly 120,000 clones, around 92% recorded once. The source material was peripheral blood, sampled on day 0 of AZD1222 vaccination. The source is an adult in good health. The CDR3 runs from the conserved cysteine through the conserved F or W.

J	V	CDR3
TRBJ1-2	TRBV6-2/TRBV6-3	CASSARDRVYGYTF
TRBJ1-1	TRBV10-2	CASKVRGQVPITEAFF
TRBJ2-7	TRBV30	CALERGGYEQYF
TRBJ2-3	TRBV7-3	CASSFVSRRDTQYF
TRBJ1-2	TRBV28	CASSSDYGYTF
TRBJ2-4	TRBV10-2	CASRGFGTAKNIQYF
TRBJ2-5	TRBV11-1	CASSPDGETQYF
TRBJ1-4	TRBV5-1	CASSLGTGGLYEKLFF
TRBJ2-7	TRBV4-1	CASSLGDTRPPHF
TRBJ2-5	TRBV29-1	CSVNRGRETQYF
TRBJ2-7	TRBV7-9	CASRPKTGPYEQYF
TRBJ1-2	TRBV6-5	CASSQRNYGYTF
TRBJ2-7	TRBV5-1	CASSSSGGARTYEQYF
TRBJ2-3	TRBV5-1	CASSEGLATDTQYF
TRBJ2-2	TRBV5-6	CASSLAGGTGELFF
TRBJ2-7	TRBV9	CASSVAGSPGTPLYEQYF
TRBJ1-4	TRBV28	CASRGTGPLDEKLFF